What follows are 5 T cell receptor beta chains derived from one specimen sequenced in a study of cytomegalovirus exposure and HLA in healthy donors. The PCR was carried out with 60 Vbeta primers and 13 Jbeta primers. The method was immunoSEQ multiplex PCR; TCRdb's version includes in-frame clones alone and lacks a portion of them. The table records hundreds of thousands of clones, about 74% of them present only once. Sequencing was done on a sample of PBMCs. These receptors came from a woman aged 25 to 39 in good health and CMV-seronegative.

This chain uses TRBV5-4 with TRBJ2-3, with 15 bases matching TRBD2. This CDR3 has 19 amino acids. V trimming: 0 bases; J trimming: 5 bases; junction bases outside the gene matches: 10. The germline V gene has CDR1 SGHNT and CDR2 YYREEE (reference sequence). As DNA, the CDR3 is TGTGCCAGCAGCTTGGCCCGAGGACTAGCGGGGGGGCCGGGAGATACGCAGTATTTT. The encoded protein is CASSLARGLAGGPGDTQYF.

The chain carries TRBV7-9 and TRBJ1-1; no clear D gene. Trimming removed 5 bases from V and 5 bases from J, with 12 bases in between. The CDR3 length is 13 residues. The germline CDR1 and CDR2 sequences are SEHNR and FQNEAQ (reference sequence). CDR3 sequence: CASSPSGFTEAFF. The CDR3 coding sequence is TGTGCCAGCAGCCCCTCGGGGTTTACTGAAGCTTTCTTT.

V and J are TRBV5-1 and TRBJ2-2; 8 bases match TRBD1. Germline values: CDR1 SGHRS, CDR2 YFSETQ. V shed 4 bases and J 5 bases; nucleotides not matched to a gene: 7. The CDR3 runs 15 residues. In nucleotides, the CDR3 is TGCGCCAGCAGCCTCCTCCAGGGGGCGACCGGGGAGCTGTTTTTT. It translates to CASSLLQGATGELFF.

About this clone: The same CDR3 also results from other DNA sequences found in this sample. The chain employs TRBV9 and TRBJ1-1; a weak D match, TRBD1 (5 bases). The CDR3 spans 13 residues. Deletions cut 3 bases from V and 5 bases from J, with 11 bases between. Germline CDR1 reads SGDLS; CDR2 reads YYNGEE. The chain's CDR3 is CASSAGSKTEAFF. CDR3 coding DNA: TGTGCCAGCAGCGCAGGGTCGAAAACTGAAGCTTTCTTT.

The rearrangement joins TRBV29-1 to TRBJ2-1; 8 positions agree with TRBD2. CDR1 and CDR2 (germline): SQVTM, ANQGSEA. The CDR3 length is 14 residues. V dropped 3 bases and J dropped 5; count of bases not matched to a gene: 6. CDR3 residues: CSVDTSGSHNEQFF. CDR3 coding DNA: TGCAGCGTTGATACCAGCGGGAGCCACAATGAGCAGTTCTTC.